The T cell receptor beta chain described here comes from a study of blood T cell repertoires in COVID-19. On the study more broadly: The United States, Italy and Spain supplied acute and convalescent COVID-19 samples.

In the original processing: Reference gene primers were amplified, and this amplification served to estimate nucleated cell counts. Profiling relied on immunoSEQ multiplex PCR, and the TCRdb table lists in-frame clones only, not all of them. The V and J calls and clone size were taken over from that table, and D and trimming were inferred from the DNA. The data hold 200,000 to 300,000 clones, with roughly nine tenths observed a single time. The clonotype was recovered from a man aged 55 to 70 who had recovered from COVID-19. Sequencing was performed on peripheral blood.

The DNA of the CDR3 is TGCGCCAGCAGCTTGGACAGGGAATATGGCTACACCTTC. The encoded protein is CASSLDREYGYTF. The chain joins TRBV5-1 to TRBJ1-2; D may be TRBD1 (6 bases). CDR3 length: 13 amino acids. The V end was cut by 0 bases, the J end by 5 bases, with 8 bases between. Germline V gene lookup returns CDR1 SGHRS and CDR2 YFSETQ.